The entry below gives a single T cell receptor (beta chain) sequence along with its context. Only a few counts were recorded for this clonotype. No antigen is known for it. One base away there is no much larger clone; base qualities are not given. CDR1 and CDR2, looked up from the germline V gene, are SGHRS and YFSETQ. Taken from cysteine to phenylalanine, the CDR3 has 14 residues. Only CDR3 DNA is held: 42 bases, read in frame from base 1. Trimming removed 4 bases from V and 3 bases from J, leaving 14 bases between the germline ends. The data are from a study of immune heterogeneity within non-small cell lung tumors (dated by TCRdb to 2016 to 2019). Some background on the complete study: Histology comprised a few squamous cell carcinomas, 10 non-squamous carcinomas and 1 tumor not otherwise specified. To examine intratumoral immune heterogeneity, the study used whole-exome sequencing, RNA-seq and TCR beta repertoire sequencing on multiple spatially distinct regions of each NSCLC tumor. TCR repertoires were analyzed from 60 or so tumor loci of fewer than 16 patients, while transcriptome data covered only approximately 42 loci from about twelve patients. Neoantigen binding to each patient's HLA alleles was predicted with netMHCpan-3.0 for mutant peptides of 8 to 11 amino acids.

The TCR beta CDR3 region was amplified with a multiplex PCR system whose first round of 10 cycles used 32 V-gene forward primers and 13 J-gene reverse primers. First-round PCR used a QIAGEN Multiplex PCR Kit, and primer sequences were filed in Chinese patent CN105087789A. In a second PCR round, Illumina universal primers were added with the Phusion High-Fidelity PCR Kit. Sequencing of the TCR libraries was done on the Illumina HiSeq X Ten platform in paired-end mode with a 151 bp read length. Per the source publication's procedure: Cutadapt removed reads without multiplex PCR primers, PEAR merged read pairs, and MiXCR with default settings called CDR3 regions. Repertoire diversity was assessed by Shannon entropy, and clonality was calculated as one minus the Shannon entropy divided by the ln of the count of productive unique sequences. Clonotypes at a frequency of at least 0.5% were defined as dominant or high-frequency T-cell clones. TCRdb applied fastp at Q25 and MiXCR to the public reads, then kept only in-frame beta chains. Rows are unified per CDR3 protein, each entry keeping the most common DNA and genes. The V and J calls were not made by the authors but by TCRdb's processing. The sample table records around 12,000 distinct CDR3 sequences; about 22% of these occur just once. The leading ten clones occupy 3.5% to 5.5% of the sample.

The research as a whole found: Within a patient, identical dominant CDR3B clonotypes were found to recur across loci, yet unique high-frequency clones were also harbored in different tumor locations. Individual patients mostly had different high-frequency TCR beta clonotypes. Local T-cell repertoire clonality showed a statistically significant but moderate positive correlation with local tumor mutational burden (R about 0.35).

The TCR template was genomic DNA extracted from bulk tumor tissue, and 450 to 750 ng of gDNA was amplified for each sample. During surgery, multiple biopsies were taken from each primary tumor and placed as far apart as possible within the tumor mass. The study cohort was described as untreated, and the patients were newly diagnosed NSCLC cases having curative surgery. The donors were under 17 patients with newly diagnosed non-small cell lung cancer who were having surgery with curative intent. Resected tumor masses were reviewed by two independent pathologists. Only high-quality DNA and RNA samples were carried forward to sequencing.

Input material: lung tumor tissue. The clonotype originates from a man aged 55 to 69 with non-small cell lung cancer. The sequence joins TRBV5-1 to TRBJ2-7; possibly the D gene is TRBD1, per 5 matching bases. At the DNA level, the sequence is TGCGCCAGCAGCCCTGGTGGCAGGGACTACGAGCAGTACTTC. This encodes CASSPGGRDYEQYF.